These 17 T cell receptor beta chains originate from one sample sequenced in a study of OX40 agonist ivuxolimab in advanced cancers. Clones were sequenced by immunoSEQ multiplex PCR, and TCRdb holds only the in-frame ones, with some missing. The sample yields tens of thousands of clones, about nine tenths seen once. The sequenced sample was CD4+ or CD8+ T cells sorted from blood, obtained in a trial of the OX40 agonist ivuxolimab. The source of these receptors is an adult with an advanced solid tumor such as melanoma, head and neck, liver or kidney cancer.

V is TRBV5-1 and J is TRBJ2-7; 8 positions match TRBD1. J lost 4 bases, V lost 4 bases, and 1 base had no gene match. CDR3 size: 12 residues. The germline V gene encodes CDR1 SGHRS and CDR2 YFSETQ. As DNA, the CDR3 is TGCGCCAGCAGCCGACAGGGGTACGAGCAGTACTTC. The encoded protein is CASSRQGYEQYF.

The chain has TRBV15 and TRBJ1-3; D not certain. This CDR3 spans 15 amino acids. Per the germline V gene, CDR1 is LNHNV and CDR2 is YYDKDF (reference sequence). Trimming cost V 7 bases and J 0 bases, with 13 bases left between them. The CDR3 nucleotides are TGTGCCACCATAAAGGAGGAGAGCTCTGGAAACACCATATATTTT. Translation gives CATIKEESSGNTIYF.

V usage is TRBV7-3 and J usage is TRBJ2-5, with 7 bases matching TRBD1. V lost 1 base, J lost 5 bases, and 7 bases stayed unmatched. Germline CDR1 is SGHTA and CDR2 is FQGTGA. This CDR3 spans 15 amino acids. CDR3 region: CASSLSVRGPETQYF. The CDR3 DNA is TGTGCCAGCAGCTTAAGTGTAAGGGGGCCTGAGACCCAGTACTTC.

This chain connects TRBV6-1 to TRBJ2-3; no reliable D call. Germline V gene sequence: CDR1 MNHNS, CDR2 SASEGT. The CDR3 consists of 16 residues. Trimming stripped 2 bases from V and 0 bases from J, with 12 bases between. CDR3 sequence reads: CASSEIGRRSTDTQYF. CDR3 nucleotides: TGTGCCAGCAGTGAAATAGGCCGACGGAGCACAGATACGCAGTATTTT.

The chain uses TRBV11-3 and TRBJ2-3, with no clear D. Germline-derived CDR1 and CDR2 are SGHNT and YENEEA. The CDR3 has 13 amino acids. V was shortened by 6 bases and J by 5 bases, with 12 bases between the two germline ends. CDR3 loop: CASRKTLEDTQYF. The CDR3 DNA follows: TGTGCCAGCAGAAAAACACTGGAAGATACGCAGTATTTT.

This sequence joins TRBV4-2 and TRBJ2-5, with D possibly TRBD2 on 5 matching bases. The length of the CDR3 is 16 residues. Germline V gives CDR1 LGHNA, CDR2 YNFKEQ. The germline V and J ends were trimmed by 0 bases and 0 bases, with 11 bases remaining between them. CDR3 sequence: CASSQEKLGYQETQYF. CDR3 in DNA: TGTGCCAGCAGCCAAGAAAAACTAGGATACCAAGAGACCCAGTACTTC.

V gene TRBV5-4 combines with J gene TRBJ2-7, with D uncertain. Between the trimmed V and J ends, which lost 4 bases and 4 bases, there was a span of 12 bases. Germline V gives CDR1 SGHNT, CDR2 YYREEE (reference sequence). CDR3 length: 13 amino acids. The CDR3 region is CASSPGYSYEQYF. In DNA form, the CDR3 reads TGTGCCAGCAGCCCGGGCTACAGTTACGAGCAGTACTTC.

The rearrangement joins TRBV10-3 to TRBJ1-1; D possibly corresponds to TRBD1 (5 bases). The CDR3 is 15 amino acids. Per the germline V gene, CDR1 is ENHRY and CDR2 is SYGVKD. The V gene lost 0 bases and the J gene lost 1 base, with 9 bases spanning the gap. The CDR3 DNA is TGTGCCATCAGTGAGTCGCCAGACAGGAACACTGAAGCTTTCTTT. Translating it yields CAISESPDRNTEAFF.

V and J are TRBV5-1 and TRBJ2-1, with D hard to call. CDR1 is SGHRS and CDR2 is YFSETQ in the germline V gene. The CDR3 is made up of 13 amino acids. V gave up 2 bases and J gave up 4 bases, with 7 bases separating them. CDR3: CASSFPGYNEQFF. In DNA, the CDR3 is TGCGCCAGCAGCTTCCCTGGTTACAATGAGCAGTTCTTC.

A single count supports this clone. The chain carries TRBV27 and TRBJ2-7; D assignment may be TRBD1 or TRBD2 (6 bases each). The V gene's germline CDR1 is MNHEY and CDR2 SMNVEV (reference sequence). Trimming took 0 bases from V and 3 from J, leaving 12 bases between them. This CDR3 is 15 amino acids long. CDR3 bases: TGTGCCAGCAGTTTATCAGGGGGACTCAGCTACGAGCAGTACTTC. Translating it yields CASSLSGGLSYEQYF.

This clone was seen just once. The chain uses TRBV19 and TRBJ1-5; 8 bases are a match to TRBD1. Germline CDR1 LNHDA, CDR2 SQIVND (reference sequence). The CDR3 has 14 residues. V lost 9 bases to trimming and J lost 0 bases; unmatched junction nucleotides: 4. The CDR3 DNA reads TGTGCCAGCGCGACAGGGGATAGCAATCAGCCCCAGCATTTT. Translating gives CASATGDSNQPQHF. The variable domain in full, completed from reference TRBV19 and TRBJ1-5, reads DGGITQSPKYLFRKEGQNVTLSCEQNLNHDAMYWYRQDPGQGLRLIYYSQIVNDFQKGDIAEGYSVSREKKESFPLTVTSAQKNPTAFYLCASATGDSNQPQHFGDGTRLSIL.

This CDR3 reads CASSQGKNQPQHF. CDR3 sequence (DNA): TGCGCCAGCAGTCAGGGGAAGAATCAGCCCCAGCATTTT. The chain has TRBV23-1 and TRBJ1-5; D is ambiguous. TRBV23-1 is an open reading frame whose function is uncertain. Trimming took off 3 bases at V and 4 bases at J, with 7 bases between the two ends. CDR3 length: 13 residues.

With regard to this clone: The identical CDR3 is also encoded by other nucleotide sequences in the sample. This chain joins TRBV7-9 and TRBJ1-5; no clear D gene. The CDR3 sequence is 12 residues long. Germline V gene sequence: CDR1 SEHNR, CDR2 FQNEAQ (reference sequence). The V end was cut by 2 bases, the J end by 7 bases, with 6 bases between. The CDR3 nucleotides read TGTGCCAGCAGCTTATCCAACCAGCCCCAGCATTTT. Translating it yields CASSLSNQPQHF.

The chain recombines TRBV6-1 with TRBJ2-7; 10 nucleotides align to TRBD2. V lost 2 bases, J lost 4 bases, and 8 bases stayed unmatched. The germline gives CDR1 MNHNS, CDR2 SASEGT. The CDR3 contains 16 residues. CDR3 region: CASSESLAGAGYEQYF. Here the CDR3 DNA reads TGTGCCAGCAGTGAAAGTCTAGCGGGAGCTGGGTACGAGCAGTACTTC.

The V and J genes are TRBV25-1 and TRBJ2-1; no definite D call. This CDR3 has 11 residues. CDR1 MGHDK and CDR2 SYGVNS come from the germline V gene. The ends were cut back, 0 bases at V and 6 bases at J, with 0 bases in the middle. DNA of the CDR3: TGTGCCAGCAGTGAATACAATGAGCAGTTCTTC. Residues: CASSEYNEQFF.

The V call is TRBV7-3, the J call TRBJ2-2; TRBD2 matches at 10 bases. The trim removed 5 bases at V and 4 bases at J, leaving 7 bases unmatched. Germline values: CDR1 SGHTA, CDR2 FQGTGA. The length of the CDR3 is 16 residues. CDR3 coding DNA: TGTGCCAGCAGCCTCTCAGCGGGAGGGCTCACCGGGGAGCTGTTTTTT. Its translation: CASSLSAGGLTGELFF.

This clone was found a few times. The chain couples TRBV7-8 to TRBJ2-5; 9 bases line up with TRBD1. The CDR3 runs 16 residues. Trimming took 1 base from V and 5 from J; bases not matched to a gene: 8. The germline gives CDR1 SGHVS, CDR2 FQNEAQ. The CDR3 reads CASSLGGQGFSETQYF. CDR3 coding DNA: TGTGCCAGCAGCTTAGGAGGACAGGGGTTTTCGGAGACCCAGTACTTC.